This TCR beta chain was recorded in a study of T cell repertoires in cytomegalovirus infection. Concerning this clonotype itself: Antigen: not known.

CDR3 length: 13 residues. V lost 3 bases and J 8 bases, leaving 11 bases between the germline ends. TCRdb reprocessed the reads with MiXCR, giving one entry per CDR3 protein. This sample has about 470,000 distinct CDR3 sequences; approximately 40% occur once, and the top ten carry roughly two fifths. The sequence was obtained from a human donor in good health (CMV status not recorded). Some clones in this sample may be carry-over from other donors' samples. The V call is TRBV12-3 or TRBV12-4, the J call TRBJ2-1; no clear D. The specimen was cultured PBMCs, collected from culture after CMV antigen stimulation. CDR3 residues: CASSFVRSHEQFF. The CDR3 nucleotides read TGTGCCAGCAGTTTCGTTAGGAGCCATGAGCAGTTCTTC.